This TCR beta chain was documented in a study of neurological immune-mediated disorders. V was clipped by 4 bases and J by 7 bases, with 17 bases between them. The CDR3 is 15 residues long. CDR1 and CDR2 from the germline V gene are SGHVS and FQNEAQ. This clonotype was seen ten or more times. TCRdb used MiXCR to reprocess the 5' RACE reads, holding one entry per CDR3 protein. The table records approximately 100,000 distinct CDR3 sequences, 3.5% of them present only once. The sequenced sample was PBMCs. The sequence was obtained from a woman aged 18 to 35 with multiple sclerosis. The chain combines TRBV7-8 with TRBJ2-1; D might be TRBD1 or TRBD2, each matching 7 bases. CDR3 DNA sequence: TGTGCCAGCAGCTGGGGGGGACAGTTTCAAAATGAGCAGTTCTTC. It specifies CASSWGGQFQNEQFF.